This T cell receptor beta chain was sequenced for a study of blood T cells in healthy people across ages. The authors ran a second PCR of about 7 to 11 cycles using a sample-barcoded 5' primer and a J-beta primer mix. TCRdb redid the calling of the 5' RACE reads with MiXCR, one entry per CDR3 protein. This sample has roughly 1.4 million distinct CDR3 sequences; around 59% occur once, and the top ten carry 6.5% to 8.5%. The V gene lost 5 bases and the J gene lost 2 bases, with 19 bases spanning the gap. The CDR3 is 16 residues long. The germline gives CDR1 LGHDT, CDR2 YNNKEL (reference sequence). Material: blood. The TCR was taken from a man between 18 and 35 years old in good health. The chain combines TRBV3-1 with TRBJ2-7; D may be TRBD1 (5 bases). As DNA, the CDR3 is TGTGCCAGCAGCTACTACAGGAACCCTGGAACCTACGAGCAGTACTTC. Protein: CASSYYRNPGTYEQYF.